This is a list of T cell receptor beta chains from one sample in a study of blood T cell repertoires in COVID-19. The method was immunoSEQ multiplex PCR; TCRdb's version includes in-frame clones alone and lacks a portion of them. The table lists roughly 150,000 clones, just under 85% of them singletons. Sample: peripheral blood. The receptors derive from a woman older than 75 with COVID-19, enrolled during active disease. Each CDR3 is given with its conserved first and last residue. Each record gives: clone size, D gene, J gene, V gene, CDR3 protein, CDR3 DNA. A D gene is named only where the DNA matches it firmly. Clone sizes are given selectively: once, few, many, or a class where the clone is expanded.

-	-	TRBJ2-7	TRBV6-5	CASSYVAGQAEQYF	TGTGCCAGCAGTTACGTCGCGGGTCAGGCCGAGCAGTACTTC
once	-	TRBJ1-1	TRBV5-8	CASSDRIGRGNTEAFF	TGTGCCAGCAGCGATAGGATCGGCCGGGGGAACACTGAAGCTTTCTTT
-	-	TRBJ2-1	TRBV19	CASFGSGPYEQFF	TGTGCCAGTTTCGGGAGCGGTCCCTATGAGCAGTTCTTC
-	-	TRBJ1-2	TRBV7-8	CASSYDRRYGYTF	TGTGCCAGCAGCTACGACAGACGCTATGGCTACACCTTC
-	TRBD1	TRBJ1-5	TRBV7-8	CASSWGGQANQPQHF	TGTGCCAGCAGCTGGGGGGGACAGGCGAATCAGCCCCAGCATTTT
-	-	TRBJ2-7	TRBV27	CASSLAGSWEQYF	TGTGCCAGCAGTTTAGCCGGGAGCTGGGAGCAGTACTTC
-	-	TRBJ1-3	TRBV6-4	CAPRLFGDTIYF	TGTGCCCCACGGTTATTCGGAGACACCATATATTTT
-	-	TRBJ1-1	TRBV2	CASSPAGSVGAFF	TGTGCCAGCAGCCCCGCGGGGTCGGTGGGTGCTTTCTTT
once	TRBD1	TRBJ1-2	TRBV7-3	CASSPTGGDYGYTF	TGTGCCAGCAGCCCGACAGGGGGCGACTATGGCTACACCTTC
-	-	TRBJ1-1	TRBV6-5	CASIQGRGREAFF	TGTGCCAGCATCCAAGGGCGGGGCCGTGAAGCTTTCTTT
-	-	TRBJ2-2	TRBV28	CASSLYSGRGTGELFF	TGTGCCAGCAGTTTATACAGCGGCCGGGGCACCGGGGAGCTGTTTTTT
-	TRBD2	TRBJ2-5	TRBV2	CATQGPGGRETQYF	TGTGCCACCCAGGGACCGGGGGGGCGGGAGACCCAGTACTTC
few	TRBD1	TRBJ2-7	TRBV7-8	CASTLPGQGRNEQYF	TGTGCCAGCACCCTACCCGGACAGGGTCGGAACGAGCAGTACTTC
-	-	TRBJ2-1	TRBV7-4	CASSFALVISYNEQFF	TGTGCCAGCAGCTTCGCTCTAGTGATCTCCTACAATGAGCAGTTCTTC
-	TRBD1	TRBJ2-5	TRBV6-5	CASSWTGKETQYF	TGTGCCAGCAGTTGGACAGGGAAAGAGACCCAGTACTTC
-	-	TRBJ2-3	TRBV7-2	CASSFAPSGTDTQYF	TGTGCCAGCAGCTTCGCGCCCTCGGGCACAGATACGCAGTATTTT
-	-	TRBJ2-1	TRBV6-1	CASSDPVYEQFF	TGTGCCAGCAGTGACCCGGTCTATGAGCAGTTCTTC
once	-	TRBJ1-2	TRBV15	CATSRDNRAPYGYTF	TGTGCCACCAGCAGAGATAACAGGGCCCCCTATGGCTACACCTTC
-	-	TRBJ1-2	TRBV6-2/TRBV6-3	CASSLGGRAPGYGYTF	TGTGCCAGCAGTCTCGGAGGAAGAGCCCCCGGCTATGGCTACACCTTC
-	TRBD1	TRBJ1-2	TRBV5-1	CASSPPGQINYGYTF	TGCGCCAGCAGCCCGCCGGGACAGATTAACTATGGCTACACCTTC
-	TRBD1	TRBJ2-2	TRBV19	CASRRQGSNTGELFF	TGTGCCAGTAGGAGACAGGGGTCGAACACCGGGGAGCTGTTTTTT
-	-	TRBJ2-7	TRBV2	CASSNEQGGEQYF	TGTGCCAGCAGCAACGAGCAAGGCGGCGAGCAGTACTTC
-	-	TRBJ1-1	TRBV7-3	CASTRGGRVNTEAFF	TGTGCCAGCACCCGGGGTGGGAGAGTGAACACTGAAGCTTTCTTT
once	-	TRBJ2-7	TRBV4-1	CASSLQDSGGYEQYF	TGCGCCAGCAGCCTCCAGGACAGCGGCGGCTACGAGCAGTACTTC
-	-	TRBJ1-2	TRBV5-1	CASSLEAGNYGYTF	TGCGCCAGCAGCTTGGAAGCGGGAAACTATGGCTACACCTTC
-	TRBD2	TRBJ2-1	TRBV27	CASSFGSGIRYNEQFF	TGTGCCAGCAGTTTCGGGAGCGGGATAAGGTACAATGAGCAGTTCTTC
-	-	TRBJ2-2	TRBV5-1	CASSLAGDGNTGELFF	TGCGCCAGCAGCTTGGCGGGAGATGGGAACACCGGGGAGCTGTTTTTT
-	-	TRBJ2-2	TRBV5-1	CASSWGENTGELFF	TGCGCCAGCAGCTGGGGAGAGAACACGGGGGAGCTGTTTTTT
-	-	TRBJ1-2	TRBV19	CASSIGQFNGYTF	TGTGCCAGTAGTATAGGGCAGTTTAATGGCTACACCTTC
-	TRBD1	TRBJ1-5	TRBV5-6	CASSPSNRQGLQPQHF	TGTGCCAGCAGCCCGAGCAATAGACAGGGCCTCCAGCCCCAGCATTTT
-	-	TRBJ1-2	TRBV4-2	CASSQTGTTNYGYTF	TGTGCCAGCAGCCAAACCGGGACAACTAACTATGGCTACACCTTC
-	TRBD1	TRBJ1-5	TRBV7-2	CASSEDRIPNQPQHF	TGTGCCAGCAGCGAGGACAGGATACCTAATCAGCCCCAGCATTTT
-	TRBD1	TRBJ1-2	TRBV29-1	CSPFRQGHGYTF	TGCAGCCCATTCCGACAGGGACATGGCTACACCTTC
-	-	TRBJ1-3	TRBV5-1	CASSLAGGADSGNTIYF	TGCGCCAGCAGCTTGGCCGGAGGGGCCGACTCTGGAAACACCATATATTTT
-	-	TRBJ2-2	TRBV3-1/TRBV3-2	CASSPLISGELFF	TGTGCCAGCAGCCCTCTAATTTCCGGGGAGCTGTTTTTT
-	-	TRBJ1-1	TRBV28	CASSSTGTNTEAFF	TGTGCCAGCAGTTCTACAGGAACCAACACTGAAGCTTTCTTT
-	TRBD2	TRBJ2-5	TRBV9	CASSVEGSGGTPPGTQYF	TGTGCCAGCAGCGTAGAAGGTAGCGGGGGAACGCCCCCGGGGACCCAGTACTTC
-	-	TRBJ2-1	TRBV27	CASRGGGLTYNEQFF	TGTGCCAGCAGAGGGGGGGGCCTTACCTACAATGAGCAGTTCTTC
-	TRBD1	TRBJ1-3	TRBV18	CASSLSGTGRNTIYF	TGTGCCAGCTCACTTTCCGGGACAGGGAGAAACACCATATATTTT
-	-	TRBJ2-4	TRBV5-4	CASSSARDNSKNIQYF	TGTGCCAGCAGCTCCGCTCGGGACAACAGCAAAAACATTCAGTACTTC
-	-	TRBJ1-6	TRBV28	CASATSWGTHSPLHF	TGTGCCAGCGCGACATCTTGGGGCACGCACTCACCCCTCCACTTT
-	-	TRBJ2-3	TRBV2	CASKGLRASWDTQYF	TGTGCCAGCAAAGGACTACGAGCCTCCTGGGATACGCAGTATTTT
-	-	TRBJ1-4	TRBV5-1	CASSLFGNAEKLFF	TGCGCCAGCAGCTTGTTCGGGAATGCCGAAAAACTGTTTTTT
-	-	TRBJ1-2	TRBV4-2	CASSQDGGRNYGYTF	TGTGCCAGCAGCCAAGATGGCGGCAGAAACTATGGCTACACCTTC
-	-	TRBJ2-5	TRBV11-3	CASSVVQNQETQYF	TGTGCCAGCAGCGTAGTCCAGAACCAAGAGACCCAGTACTTC
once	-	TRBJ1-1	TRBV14	CASSRPGGSNTEAFF	TGTGCCAGCAGCCGGCCCGGAGGTTCGAACACTGAAGCTTTCTTT